The clone carrying this TCR beta chain was seen a handful of times. These data originate in a study of patients and donors after allogeneic stem cell transplantation. Germline CDR1 and CDR2: DFQATT and SNEGSKA (reference sequence). CDR3 size: 10 residues. Trimming shortened V by 5 bases and J by 6 bases, and 7 bases separated the two germline ends. TCRdb redid the calling of the RT-PCR reads with MiXCR, one entry per CDR3 protein. The sample records roughly 190,000 distinct CDR3 sequences, less than 45% being singletons. The specimen sequenced was blood, either unsorted or a sorted T cell fraction (not recorded which). The V call is TRBV20-1, the J call TRBJ1-2; D gene unclear. The origin of this receptor is a human donor who was either an allogeneic HSCT recipient or a stem cell or donor lymphocyte infusion donor (not recorded which). It is not recorded whose cells these are; they may come from a transplant donor. The CDR3 DNA is TGCAGTGCTTCAGAAGATGGCTACACCTTC. Protein sequence: CSASEDGYTF.